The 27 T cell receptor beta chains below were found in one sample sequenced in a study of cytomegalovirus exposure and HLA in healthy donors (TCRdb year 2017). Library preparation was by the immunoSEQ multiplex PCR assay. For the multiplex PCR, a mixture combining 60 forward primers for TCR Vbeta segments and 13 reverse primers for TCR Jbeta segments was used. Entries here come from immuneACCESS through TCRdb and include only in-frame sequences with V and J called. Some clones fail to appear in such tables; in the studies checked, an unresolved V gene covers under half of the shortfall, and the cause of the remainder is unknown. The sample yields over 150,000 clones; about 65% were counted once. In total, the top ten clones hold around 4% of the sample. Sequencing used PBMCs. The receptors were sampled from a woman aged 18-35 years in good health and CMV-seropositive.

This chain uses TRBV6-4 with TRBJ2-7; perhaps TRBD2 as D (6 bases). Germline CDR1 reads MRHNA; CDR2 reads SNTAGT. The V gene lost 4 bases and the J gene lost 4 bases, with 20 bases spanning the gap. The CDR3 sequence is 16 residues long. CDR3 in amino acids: CASSVLAGRVSYEQYF. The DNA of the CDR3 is TGTGCCAGCAGTGTTTTGGCGGGAAGGGTATCTTACGAGCAGTACTTC.

DNA for the CDR3: TGCAGCGCCGGACAGGGGGGGGGCCAGCCCCAGCATTTT. Translated, it gives CSAGQGGGQPQHF. The chain couples TRBV29-1 to TRBJ1-5; 10 bases fit TRBD1. The CDR3 covers 13 residues. The J segment lost 7 bases and the V segment lost 7 bases, leaving 7 bases of the junction unmatched. Germline V gene data show CDR1 as SQVTM and CDR2 as ANQGSEA.

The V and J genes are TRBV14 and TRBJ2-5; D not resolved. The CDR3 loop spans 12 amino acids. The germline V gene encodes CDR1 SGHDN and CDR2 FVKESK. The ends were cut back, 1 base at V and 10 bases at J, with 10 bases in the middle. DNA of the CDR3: TGTGCCAGCAGCCAAGCCTGGGCACTCCAGTACTTC. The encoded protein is CASSQAWALQYF.

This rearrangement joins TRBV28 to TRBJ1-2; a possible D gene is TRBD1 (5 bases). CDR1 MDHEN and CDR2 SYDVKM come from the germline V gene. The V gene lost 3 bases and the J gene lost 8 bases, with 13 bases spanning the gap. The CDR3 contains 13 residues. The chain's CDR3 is CASSLAGPQGYTF. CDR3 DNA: TGTGCCAGCAGTTTGGCGGGGCCCCAAGGCTACACCTTC.

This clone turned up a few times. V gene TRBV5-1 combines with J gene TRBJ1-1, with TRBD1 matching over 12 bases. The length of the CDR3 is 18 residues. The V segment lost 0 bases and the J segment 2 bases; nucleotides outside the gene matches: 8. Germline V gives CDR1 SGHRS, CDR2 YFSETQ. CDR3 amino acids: CASSLVTGTGGVNTEAFF. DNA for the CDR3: TGCGCCAGCAGCTTGGTAACCGGGACAGGGGGCGTAAACACTGAAGCTTTCTTT.

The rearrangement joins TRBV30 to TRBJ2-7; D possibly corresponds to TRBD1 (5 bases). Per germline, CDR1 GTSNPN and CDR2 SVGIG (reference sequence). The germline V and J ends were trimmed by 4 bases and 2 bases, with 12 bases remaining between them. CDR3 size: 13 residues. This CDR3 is CAWNMGRTYEQYF. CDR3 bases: TGTGCCTGGAATATGGGGCGAACCTACGAGCAGTACTTC.

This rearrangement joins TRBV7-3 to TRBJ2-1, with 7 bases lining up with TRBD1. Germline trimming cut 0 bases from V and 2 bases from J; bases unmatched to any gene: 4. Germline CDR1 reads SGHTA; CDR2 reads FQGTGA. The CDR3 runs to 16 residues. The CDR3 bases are TGTGCCAGCAGCTTAACAGGACAGGTCACCTACAATGAGCAGTTCTTC. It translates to CASSLTGQVTYNEQFF.

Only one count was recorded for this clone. The CDR3 loop is CASSSQEPTEAFF. The DNA of the CDR3 is TGTGCCAGCAGCTCACAGGAGCCCACTGAAGCTTTCTTT. This chain uses TRBV13 with TRBJ1-1; D perhaps matches TRBD1 (5 bases). CDR1 is PRHDT, CDR2 FYEKMQ, per germline (reference sequence). This CDR3 is 13 amino acids long. V lost 4 bases to trimming and J lost 4 bases, with 10 bases between them.

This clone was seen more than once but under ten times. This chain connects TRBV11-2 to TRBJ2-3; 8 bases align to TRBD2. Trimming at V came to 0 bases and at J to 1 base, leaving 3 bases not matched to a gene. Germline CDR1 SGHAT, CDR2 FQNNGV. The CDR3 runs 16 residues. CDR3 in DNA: TGTGCCAGCAGCTTAGAAAGCGGGGGTCGCACAGATACGCAGTATTTT. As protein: CASSLESGGRTDTQYF.

This CDR3 reads CASSLYGDTIYSNQPQHF. DNA of the CDR3: TGTGCCAGCAGTTTATATGGGGACACCATTTATAGCAATCAGCCCCAGCATTTT. This chain joins TRBV28 and TRBJ1-5; a weak D match, TRBD1 (6 bases). The CDR3 spans 18 residues. Trimming pared 1 base from V and 0 bases from J, leaving 16 bases between. CDR1 is MDHEN and CDR2 is SYDVKM in the germline V gene.

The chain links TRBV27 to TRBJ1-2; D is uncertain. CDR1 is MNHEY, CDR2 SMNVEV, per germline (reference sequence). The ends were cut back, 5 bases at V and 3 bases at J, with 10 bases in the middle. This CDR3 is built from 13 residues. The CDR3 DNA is TGTGCCAGCAGTGGTCCGAGTTACTATGGCTACACCTTC. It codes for CASSGPSYYGYTF.

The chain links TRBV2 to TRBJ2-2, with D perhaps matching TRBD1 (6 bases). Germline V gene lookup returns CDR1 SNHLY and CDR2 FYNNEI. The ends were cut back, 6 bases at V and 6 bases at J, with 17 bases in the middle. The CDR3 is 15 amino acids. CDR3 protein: CASSNRDIGAGELFF. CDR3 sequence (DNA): TGTGCCAGCAGCAACAGGGATATAGGGGCCGGGGAGCTGTTTTTT. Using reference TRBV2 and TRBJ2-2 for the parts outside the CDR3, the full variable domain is EPEVTQTPSHQVTQMGQEVILRCVPISNHLYFYWYRQILGQKVEFLVSFYNNEISEKSEIFDDQFSVERPDGSNFTLKIRSTKLEDSAMYFCASSNRDIGAGELFFGEGSRLTVL.

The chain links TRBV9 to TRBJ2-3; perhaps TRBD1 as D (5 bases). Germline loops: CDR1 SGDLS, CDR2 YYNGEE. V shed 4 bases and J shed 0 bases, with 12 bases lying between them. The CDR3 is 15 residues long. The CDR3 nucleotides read TGTGCCAGCAGCCCCCCAGGGTCGAGCACAGATACGCAGTATTTT. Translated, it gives CASSPPGSSTDTQYF.

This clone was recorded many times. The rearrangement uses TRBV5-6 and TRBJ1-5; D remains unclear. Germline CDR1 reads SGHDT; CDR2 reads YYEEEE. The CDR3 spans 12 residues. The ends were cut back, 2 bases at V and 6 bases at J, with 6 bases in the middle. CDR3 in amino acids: CASSLFGQPQHF. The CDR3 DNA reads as TGTGCCAGCAGCTTATTCGGTCAGCCCCAGCATTTT.

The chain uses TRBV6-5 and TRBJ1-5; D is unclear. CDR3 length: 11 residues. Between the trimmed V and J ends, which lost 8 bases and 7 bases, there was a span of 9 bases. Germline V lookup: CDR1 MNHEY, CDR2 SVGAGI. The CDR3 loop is CASLTGQPQHF. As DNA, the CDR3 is TGTGCCAGCCTCACCGGGCAGCCCCAGCATTTT.

The CDR3 DNA sequence: TGTGCCAGCAGTGATCCTAGGGGTAGCTCTTACGAGCAGTACTTC. Amino acid sequence: CASSDPRGSSYEQYF. The V and J genes are TRBV25-1 and TRBJ2-7; the D gene is possibly TRBD1 (5 bases). Germline CDR1 MGHDK, CDR2 SYGVNS. V lost 3 bases and J 4 bases, leaving 16 bases between the germline ends. The CDR3 spans 15 residues.

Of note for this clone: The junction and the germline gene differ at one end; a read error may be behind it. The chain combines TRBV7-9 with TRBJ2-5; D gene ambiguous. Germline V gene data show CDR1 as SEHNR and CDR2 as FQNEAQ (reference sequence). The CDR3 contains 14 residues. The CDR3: CASSLGQGQQTQYF. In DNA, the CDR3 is TGTGCCAGCAGCTTAGGACAAGGCCAACAGACCCAGTACTTC.

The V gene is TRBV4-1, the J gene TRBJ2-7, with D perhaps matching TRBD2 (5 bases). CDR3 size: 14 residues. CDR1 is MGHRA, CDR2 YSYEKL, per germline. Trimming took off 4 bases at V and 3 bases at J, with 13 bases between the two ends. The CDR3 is CASSPSGSNYEQYF. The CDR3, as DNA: TGCGCCAGCAGCCCAAGTGGGAGTAACTACGAGCAGTACTTC.

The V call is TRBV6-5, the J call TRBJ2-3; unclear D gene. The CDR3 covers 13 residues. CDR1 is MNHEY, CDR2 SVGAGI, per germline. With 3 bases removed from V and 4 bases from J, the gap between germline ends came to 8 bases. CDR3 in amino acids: CASSYGWPDTQYF. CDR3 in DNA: TGTGCCAGCAGTTATGGCTGGCCAGATACGCAGTATTTT.

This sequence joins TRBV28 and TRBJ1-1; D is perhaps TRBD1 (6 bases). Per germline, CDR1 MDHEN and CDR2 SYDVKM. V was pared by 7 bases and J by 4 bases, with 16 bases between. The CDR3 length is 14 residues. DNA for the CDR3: TGTGCCAGCACTTCACACAGGGTTGGCACTGAAGCTTTCTTT. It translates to CASTSHRVGTEAFF.

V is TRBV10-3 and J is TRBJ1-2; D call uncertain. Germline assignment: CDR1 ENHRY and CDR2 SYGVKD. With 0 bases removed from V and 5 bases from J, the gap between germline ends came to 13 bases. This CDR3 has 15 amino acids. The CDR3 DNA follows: TGTGCCATCAGTGAGTCAAGAGGTTCTCAATATGGCTACACCTTC. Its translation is CAISESRGSQYGYTF.

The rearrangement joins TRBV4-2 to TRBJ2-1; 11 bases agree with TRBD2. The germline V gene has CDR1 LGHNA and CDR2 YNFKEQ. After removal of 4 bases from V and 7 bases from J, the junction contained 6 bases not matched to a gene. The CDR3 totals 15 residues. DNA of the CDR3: TGTGCCAGCAGCCCCGTCCTAGCGGGAGGTAATGAGCAGTTCTTC. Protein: CASSPVLAGGNEQFF.

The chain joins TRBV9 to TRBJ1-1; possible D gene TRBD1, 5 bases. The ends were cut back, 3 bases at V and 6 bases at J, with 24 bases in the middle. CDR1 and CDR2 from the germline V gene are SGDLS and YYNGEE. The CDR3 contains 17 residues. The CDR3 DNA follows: TGTGCCAGCAGCGATAAGACAGAAGCAAGTCTATTCGCTGAAGCTTTCTTT. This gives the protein CASSDKTEASLFAEAFF. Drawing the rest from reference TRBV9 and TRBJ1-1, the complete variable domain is DSGVTQTPKHLITATGQRVTLRCSPRSGDLSVYWYQQSLDQGLQFLIQYYNGEERAKGNILERFSAQQFPDLHSELNLSSLELGDSALYFCASSDKTEASLFAEAFFGQGTRLTVV.

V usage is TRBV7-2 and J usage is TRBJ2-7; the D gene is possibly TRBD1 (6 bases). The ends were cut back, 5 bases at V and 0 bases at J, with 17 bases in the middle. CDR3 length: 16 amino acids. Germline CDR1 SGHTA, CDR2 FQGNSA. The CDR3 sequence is CASSLGVEDSSYEQYF. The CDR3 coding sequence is TGTGCCAGCAGCCTTGGGGTTGAGGACAGCTCCTACGAGCAGTACTTC.

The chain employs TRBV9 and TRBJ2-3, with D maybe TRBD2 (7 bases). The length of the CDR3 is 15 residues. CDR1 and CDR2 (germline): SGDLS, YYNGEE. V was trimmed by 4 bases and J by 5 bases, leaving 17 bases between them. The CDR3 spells CASSPLGGAGDTQYF. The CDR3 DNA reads TGTGCCAGCAGCCCCCTGGGGGGGGCAGGAGATACGCAGTATTTT.

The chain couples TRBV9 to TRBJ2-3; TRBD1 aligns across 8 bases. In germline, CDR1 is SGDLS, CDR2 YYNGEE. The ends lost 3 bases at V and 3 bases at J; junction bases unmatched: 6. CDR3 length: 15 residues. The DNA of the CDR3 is TGTGCCAGCAGCGCTTCACAGGGGGTGACAGATACGCAGTATTTT. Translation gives CASSASQGVTDTQYF.

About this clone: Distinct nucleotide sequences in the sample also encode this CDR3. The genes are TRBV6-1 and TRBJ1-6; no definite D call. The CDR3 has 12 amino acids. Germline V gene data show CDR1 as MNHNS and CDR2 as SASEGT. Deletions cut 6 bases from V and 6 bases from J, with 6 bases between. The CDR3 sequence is CASSGPNSPLHF. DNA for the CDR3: TGTGCCAGCAGCGGTCCTAATTCACCCCTCCACTTT.